This entry lists 32 T cell receptor gamma chains sequenced from one sample in a study of γδ T cells in repeated Plasmodium falciparum infection. Bulk repertoires came from Vgamma9/Vdelta2+ or Vdelta2-negative gammadelta T cells flow-sorted from PBMC. TCRdb re-called the multiplex PCR reads through CATT. The data show 13,000 to 15,000 gamma-chain clones, roughly 1.7% seen once. Sample: gamma-delta T cells from blood. The receptors come from a pool of human donors (malaria-infected and uninfected, not separated).

Notes on this clone: A far larger clone is only one base removed, so a read error is likely. This specimen includes other DNA sequences encoding the same CDR3. CDR3 nucleotide sequence: TGTGCCTTATGGGAAGAGTTTTATTATAAGAAACTCTTT. Translation gives CALWEEFYYKKLF. The rearrangement joins TRGV9 to TRGJ1 or TRGJ2. Here the J gene came from matching the DNA to germline, since TCRdb omits it. Germline V gene sequence: CDR1 GITISATS, CDR2 ISYDGTV (reference sequence). The length of the CDR3 is 13 residues.

This clone was found many times. The protein that TCRdb holds for this DNA derives from a much larger clone and differs from the translated DNA at residue 8, which likely indicates a read error; the protein shown here is translated from the DNA. The chain combines TRGV9 with TRGJP. TCRdb lists no J gene, so it was determined here by aligning the DNA to germline. The CDR3 spans 19 residues. Germline CDR1 reads GITISATS; CDR2 reads ISYDGTV (reference sequence). With 0 bases clipped from V and 4 bases from J, the junction kept 9 bases outside the gene matches. The CDR3 region has the DNA TGTGCCTTGTGGGAGGTGCATAGCCCTCAAGAGTTGGGCAAAAAAATCAAGGTATTT. Protein: CALWEVHSPQELGKKIKVF.

Details on this clone: TCRdb shows a much larger clone's protein in place of this DNA's translation, and the two differ at residue 8, likely through a read error; the protein shown is translated from the DNA. The chain employs TRGV2 and TRGJP2. In germline, CDR1 is EGSNGY, CDR2 YDSYNSKV. Trimming at V came to 0 bases and at J to 19 bases, leaving 8 bases not matched to a gene. This CDR3 has 11 amino acids. The CDR3 loop is CATWDGQMMTF. The CDR3 DNA reads as TGTGCCACCTGGGACGGGCAAATGATGACGTTT.

As regards this clone: TCRdb's entry gives the protein of a much larger clone, which mismatches this DNA's translation at residue 7, likely from a read error; the protein reported here is translated from the DNA. The gene calls are TRGV2 and TRGJP1. TCRdb gives no J gene; it was assigned here by matching the DNA to germline. CDR3 size: 15 residues. J lost 4 bases, V lost 0 bases, and 5 bases had no gene match. Germline assignment: CDR1 EGSNGY and CDR2 YDSYNSKV. CDR3: CATWDGTDTGWFKIF. CDR3 nucleotides: TGTGCCACCTGGGACGGGACGGACACTGGTTGGTTCAAGATATTT.

This clone was seen repeatedly, ten times or more. The protein given by TCRdb reflects a much larger clone and differs at residue 3 from this DNA's translation, likely from a read error; the protein shown is the DNA's translation. The sample holds other DNA sequences that translate to the same CDR3. The chain joins TRGV9 to TRGJ1 or TRGJ2. Matching the DNA to germline supplied the J gene, which TCRdb does not give. The CDR3 consists of 13 residues. CDR1 and CDR2 from the germline V gene are GITISATS and ISYDGTV (reference sequence). The CDR3 here is CASWEAPYYKKLF. CDR3 bases: TGTGCCTCGTGGGAGGCCCCTTATTATAAGAAACTCTTT.

This clone was observed a handful of times. A read error is likely here: a far larger clone is one base away. V gene TRGV4 combines with J gene TRGJ1 or TRGJ2. Germline CDR1 reads EGSTGY; CDR2 reads YDSYTSSV. The CDR3 is 13 amino acids. The CDR3 here is CATWDLNYYKKLF. CDR3 DNA: TGTGCCACCTGGGATCTGAATTACTATAAGAAACTCTTT.

This clone was seen a handful of times. The amino acid sequence in TCRdb belongs to a much larger clone and departs from this DNA's translation at residue 9, likely a sequencing read error; the sequence shown is translated from the DNA. The chain carries TRGV4 and TRGJ1 or TRGJ2. TCRdb does not report a J gene; here it was assigned by matching the DNA to germline references. Losses at the gene ends were 0 bases for V and 9 bases for J; bases not matched to a gene: 8. The CDR3 length is 13 residues. CDR1 is EGSTGY, CDR2 YDSYTSSV, per germline. The CDR3 here is CATWDGHYGKKLF. DNA for the CDR3: TGTGCCACCTGGGATGGGCATTACGGTAAGAAACTCTTT.

This clone was counted many times. A single base separates this from a much larger clone, so it may be a read error. Additional DNA sequences in this sample encode the identical CDR3. The V and J genes are TRGV9 and TRGJ1 or TRGJ2. The junction had 3 bases not matched to a gene; V was cut back by 0 bases and J by 1 base. The CDR3 sequence is 14 residues long. The V gene's germline CDR1 is GITISATS and CDR2 ISYDGTV (reference sequence). Here the CDR3 reads CALWEVPNYYKKLF. The CDR3 nucleotides are TGTGCCTTGTGGGAGGTGCCCAATTATTATAAGAAACTCTTT.

This clone was counted at least ten times. Given a far larger clone just one base away, this is likely a sequencing read error. Other DNA sequences of this sample code for an identical CDR3. The chain couples TRGV9 to TRGJP. Assignment of the J gene here rests on matching the DNA to germline, because TCRdb gives none. V trimming: 1 base; J trimming: 6 bases; junction bases outside the gene matches: 6. Germline V lookup: CDR1 GITISATS, CDR2 ISYDGTV (reference sequence). The CDR3 is 17 amino acids. CDR3 sequence: CALWEVGGELGKKIKVF. The CDR3 nucleotides read TGTGCCTTGTGGGAGGTCGGTGGAGAGTTGGGCAAAAAAATCAAGGTATTT.

Sample share makes this clone medium-sized (0.01 to 0.1%). This likely traces to a read error, being one base from a far larger clone. This same CDR3 is encoded by further DNA sequences in the sample. The gene calls are TRGV9 and TRGJ1 or TRGJ2. This CDR3 spans 14 amino acids. Germline lookup yields CDR1 GITISATS and CDR2 ISYDGTV (reference sequence). CDR3 residues: CALWEEFKYYKKLF. CDR3 DNA sequence: TGCGCCTTGTGGGAGGAATTCAAATATTATAAGAAACTCTTT.

This clone has a count of ten or more. The protein given by TCRdb reflects a much larger clone and differs at residue 3 from this DNA's translation, likely from a read error; the protein shown is the DNA's translation. The rearrangement uses TRGV3 and TRGJ1 or TRGJ2. Germline CDR1 reads VTNTFY; CDR2 reads YDVSTARD (reference sequence). The CDR3 has 13 amino acids. This chain's CDR3 is CAAWDRNYYKKLF. The CDR3 DNA reads as TGTGCCGCCTGGGACCGGAATTATTATAAGAAACTCTTT.

Details on this clone: TCRdb pairs this DNA with a much larger clone's protein that differs at residue 6, likely a read error; the protein shown was translated from the DNA. The rearrangement links TRGV3 to TRGJ1 or TRGJ2. Germline lookup yields CDR1 VTNTFY and CDR2 YDVSTARD (reference sequence). V was pared by 3 bases and J by 10 bases, with 6 bases of the junction left unmatched. This CDR3 comprises 11 residues. Written as DNA, the CDR3 is TGTGCCACCTGGGACGAAACCAAGAAACTCTTT. This codes for CATWDETKKLF.

This clone was observed at least ten times. A single base is all that separates this from a far larger clone, so a read error is likely. This CDR3 is also generated by other DNA sequences in the sample. The chain links TRGV9 to TRGJP. The J gene, not given by TCRdb, was assigned here from a germline match of the nucleotide sequence. The V gene's germline CDR1 is GITISATS and CDR2 ISYDGTV (reference sequence). The CDR3 spans 17 residues. The trim removed 0 bases at V and 7 bases at J, leaving 6 bases unmatched. This CDR3 is CALWEVQGELGKKIKVF. CDR3 DNA: TGTGCCTTGTGGGAGGTGCAAGGCGAGTTGGGCAAAAAAATCAAGGTATTT.

This clone came up a few times. The protein given by TCRdb reflects a much larger clone and differs at residue 4 from this DNA's translation, likely from a read error; the protein shown is the DNA's translation. Other DNA sequences of this sample code for an identical CDR3. This chain links TRGV4 with TRGJ1 or TRGJ2. TCRdb is silent on the J gene; assignment here came from matching the DNA to germline. The CDR3 contains 13 residues. Per the germline V gene, CDR1 is EGSTGY and CDR2 is YDSYTSSV. CDR3 in DNA: TGTGCCACCCGGGATGGCGGGAATTATAAGAAACTCTTT. This encodes CATRDGGNYKKLF.

This clone has at least ten counts. TCRdb's listed protein matches a much larger clone and diverges from this DNA's translation at residue 3, likely through a read error; the protein shown comes from the DNA. This chain links TRGV4 with TRGJ1 or TRGJ2. Germline CDR1 and CDR2: EGSTGY and YDSYTSSV. The CDR3 is 11 amino acids. The CDR3: CAIWAYYKKLF. The CDR3 region has the DNA TGTGCCATCTGGGCCTATTATAAGAAACTCTTT.

About this clone itself: The protein held in TCRdb is that of a much larger clone and does not match this DNA's translation at residue 6, likely because of a read error; the protein shown is translated from the DNA. J is TRGJ1 or TRGJ2 and V is TRGV9. Here the J gene was assigned by germline matching of the DNA, as TCRdb has none. V gave up 3 bases and J gave up 4 bases; unmatched junction bases: 12. The CDR3 has 15 amino acids. In germline, CDR1 is GITISATS, CDR2 ISYDGTV (reference sequence). The CDR3, as DNA: TGTGCCTTGTGGGAGATGCCTGTCCGATATTATAAGAAACTCTTT. This gives the protein CALWEMPVRYYKKLF.

As concerns this clone: The TCRdb record carries a much larger clone's protein, which differs from this DNA's translation at residue 3; a read error is the likely cause, and the protein listed here is the DNA translation. The gene calls are TRGV8 and TRGJ1 or TRGJ2. There are 11 residues in the CDR3. From germline, CDR1 is VENAVY and CDR2 YDSYNSRV. The CDR3: CAAWEELKKLF. CDR3 in DNA: TGTGCCGCCTGGGAGGAACTTAAGAAACTCTTT.

This clone was detected ten times or more. This likely traces to a read error, being one base from a far larger clone. At the DNA level, this CDR3 is encoded by other sequences in the same sample as well. The V gene reported is TRGV9; the J gene is uncalled. The length of the CDR3 is 15 residues. The germline V gene encodes CDR1 GITISATS and CDR2 ISYDGTV (reference sequence). The chain's CDR3 is CALWEVKLGKKIKVF. For the CDR3, the DNA is TGTGCCTTGTGGGAGGTAAAGTTGGGCAAAAAAATCAAGGTGTTT.

There are many counts of this clone. TCRdb's entry gives the protein of a much larger clone, which mismatches this DNA's translation at residue 5, likely from a read error; the protein reported here is translated from the DNA. This chain uses TRGV9 with TRGJ1 or TRGJ2. This CDR3 region has 15 residues. The V gene end was trimmed by 5 bases and the J gene end by 2 bases; junction bases not matched to a gene: 12. Per the germline V gene, CDR1 is GITISATS and CDR2 is ISYDGTV (reference sequence). CDR3 amino acids: CALWGRPQDYYKKLF. CDR3 coding DNA: TGTGCCTTGTGGGGTAGACCGCAGGATTATTATAAGAAACTCTTT.

This clone was found many times. The translation of this DNA and the TCRdb protein of a much larger clone differ at residue 2, probably owing to a read error; the protein shown here is translated from the DNA. The J gene is TRGJ1 or TRGJ2, the V gene TRGV3. The CDR3 consists of 14 residues. In germline, CDR1 is VTNTFY, CDR2 YDVSTARD (reference sequence). The CDR3 spells CTTWDRLNYYKKLF. CDR3 DNA: TGTACCACCTGGGACAGGTTGAATTATTATAAGAAACTCTTT.

This clone came up many times. The protein held in TCRdb is that of a much larger clone and does not match this DNA's translation at residue 3, likely because of a read error; the protein shown is translated from the DNA. CDR3: CASWDGHHKKLF. For the CDR3, the DNA is TGTGCCTCCTGGGACGGGCATCATAAGAAACTCTTT. The V and J genes are TRGV2 and TRGJ1 or TRGJ2. This CDR3 region has 12 residues. In germline, CDR1 is EGSNGY, CDR2 YDSYNSKV.

A note on this clone: This is likely an artifact of a read error, given a far larger clone one base away. At the DNA level, this CDR3 is encoded by other sequences in the same sample as well. The DNA of the CDR3 is TGTGCATTGTGGGAGGTGCCAGATAATAAGAAACTCTTT. As protein: CALWEVPDNKKLF. This chain uses TRGV9 with TRGJ1 or TRGJ2. Assignment of the J gene here rests on matching the DNA to germline, because TCRdb gives none. Germline V CDR1 and CDR2: GITISATS, ISYDGTV (reference sequence). CDR3 size: 13 residues.

In regard to this clone: This likely reflects a read error, since a far larger clone is one base away. Other nucleotide sequences from this sample produce the same CDR3. The genes are TRGV8 and TRGJ1 or TRGJ2. The CDR3 loop spans 17 amino acids. The germline CDR1 and CDR2 sequences are VENAVY and YDSYNSRV. Trimming removed 0 bases from V and 4 bases from J; junction bases left unmatched: 15. The DNA of the CDR3 is TGTGCCACCTGGGATAGGCTACGAGGGATCCTCTATTATAAGAAACTCTTT. Its translation is CATWDRLRGILYYKKLF.

The sample holds many counts of this clone. A clone one base away is much larger, so this may be a read error. The chain combines TRGV4 with TRGJ1 or TRGJ2. The CDR3 runs 11 residues. In germline, CDR1 is EGSTGY, CDR2 YDSYTSSV. The J segment lost 8 bases and the V segment lost 6 bases, leaving 7 bases of the junction unmatched. CDR3 nucleotides: TGTGCCACCTGGAATTCGGATAAGAAACTCTTT. This encodes CATWNSDKKLF.

The table lists this clone with a few counts. This DNA's translation and the protein TCRdb lists, from a much larger clone, do not match at residue 7, likely due to a read error; the protein shown is translated from the DNA. The CDR3, as DNA: TGTGCCTTGTGGGAGGTGCGGGCCCAAGAGTTGGGCAAAAAAATCAAGGTATTT. Translation: CALWEVRAQELGKKIKVF. The V and J genes are TRGV9 and TRGJP. The J gene is absent in TCRdb and was assigned here via DNA matching to germline. This CDR3 has 18 residues. V lost 0 bases to trimming and J lost 4 bases; unmatched junction nucleotides: 6. Germline CDR1 GITISATS, CDR2 ISYDGTV (reference sequence).

This clone was counted a few times. A read error likely explains why the TCRdb protein, taken from a much larger clone, differs from this DNA's translation at residue 3; the protein shown is translated from the DNA. The DNA for the CDR3 is TGTGCCATCTGGGACGACCGATATTATAAGAAACTCTTT. Translation gives CAIWDDRYYKKLF. The chain has TRGV2 and TRGJ1 or TRGJ2. Germline V lookup: CDR1 EGSNGY, CDR2 YDSYNSKV. This CDR3 contains 13 residues.

A word on this clone: It may be a read error: a sequence one base away is much more abundant. Because the CDR3's place on the DNA is in doubt, the DNA is left out and the CDR3 is given as listed by TCRdb. There is no J gene call, but TRGV5 is given as the V gene. The germline gives CDR1 VINAFY, CDR2 YDVSNSKD. The CDR3 region is 26 residues in length, termini included. This CDR3 reads CAILRNSLAVEQLLLSQVSIGRIQHF.

A word on this clone: A far larger clone is one nucleotide away, so this likely arose from a read error. At the DNA level, this CDR3 is encoded by other sequences in the same sample as well. The chain uses TRGV3 and TRGJP2. Here the J gene was assigned by germline matching of the DNA, as TCRdb has none. Germline CDR1 is VTNTFY and CDR2 is YDVSTARD (reference sequence). CDR3 length: 13 amino acids. The CDR3 loop reads CATWASSDWIKTF. The CDR3 DNA reads as TGTGCCACCTGGGCAAGTAGCGATTGGATCAAGACGTTT.

This clone was seen repeatedly, ten times or more. TCRdb's entry gives the protein of a much larger clone, which mismatches this DNA's translation at residue 8, likely from a read error; the protein reported here is translated from the DNA. The gene calls are TRGV4 and TRGJ1 or TRGJ2. TCRdb is silent on the J gene; assignment here came from matching the DNA to germline. Germline CDR1 reads EGSTGY; CDR2 reads YDSYTSSV. The CDR3 is made up of 14 amino acids. J was trimmed by 3 bases and V by 0 bases; bases with no gene match: 5. The DNA of the CDR3 is TGTGCCACCTGGGATGGGGCCTGTTATTATAAGAAACTCTTT. It yields the protein CATWDGACYYKKLF.

This clone was counted only a few times. TCRdb pairs this DNA with a much larger clone's protein that differs at residue 4, likely a read error; the protein shown was translated from the DNA. CDR3 in DNA: TGTGCCTTGCGGGAGGTGCAAAGATATAAGAAACTCTTT. Translation gives CALREVQRYKKLF. The chain has TRGV9 and TRGJ1 or TRGJ2. The J gene was missing in TCRdb and was found by matching the end of the DNA to germline. This CDR3 is built from 13 residues. Germline V lookup: CDR1 GITISATS, CDR2 ISYDGTV (reference sequence).

Turning to this clone: It is unclear where the CDR3 begins or ends on the DNA, so no DNA is shown, and the CDR3 is as TCRdb lists it. The V gene was identified as TRGV9, while no J gene was called. The CDR3 spans 32 amino acids, including both terminal residues. The germline V gene has CDR1 GITISATS and CDR2 ISYDGTV (reference sequence). The chain's CDR3 is CALWEATNYYKKLFGSEQHWLSQVSIGRIQHF.

In this sample, this clone turned up a few times. Translating this DNA gives a protein that differs at residue 4 from the TCRdb one, which belongs to a much larger clone; a read error is likely, and the protein shown is this translation. The J gene is TRGJ1 or TRGJ2, the V gene TRGV9. The J gene is not listed in TCRdb, so it was assigned here from a DNA match to germline. The CDR3 covers 13 residues. Germline assignment: CDR1 GITISATS and CDR2 ISYDGTV (reference sequence). In DNA, the CDR3 is TGTGCCTTGCGGGAGGGTGGTTATTATAAGAAACTCTTT. It translates to CALREGGYYKKLF.